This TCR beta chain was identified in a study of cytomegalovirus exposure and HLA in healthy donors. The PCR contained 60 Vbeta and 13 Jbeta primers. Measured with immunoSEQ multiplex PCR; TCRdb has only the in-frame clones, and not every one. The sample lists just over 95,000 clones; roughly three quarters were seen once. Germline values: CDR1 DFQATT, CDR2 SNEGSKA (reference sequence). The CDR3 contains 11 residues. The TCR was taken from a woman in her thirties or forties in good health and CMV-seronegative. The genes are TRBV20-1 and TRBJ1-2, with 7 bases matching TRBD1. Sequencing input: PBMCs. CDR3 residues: CIPQGVDGYTF. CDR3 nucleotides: TGCATTCCCCAGGGGGTAGATGGCTACACCTTC.